The 2 T cell receptor beta chains listed next were all sequenced from one sample in a study of blood T cells in healthy people across ages. Primers used in a second PCR of roughly 6 to 11 cycles were a sample-barcoded 5' primer and a J-beta primer mix. From the 5' RACE reads, TCRdb called clonotypes with MiXCR, one entry per CDR3 protein. The data hold 650,000 to 700,000 distinct CDR3 sequences, with roughly 32% observed a single time. Specimen: blood. These receptor sequences come from a woman at least 80 years old in good health.

With regard to this clonotype: A much larger clone differs from this one at a single base, so this may be a read error. J is TRBJ2-3 and V is TRBV5-1; a possible D gene is TRBD1 (5 bases). CDR3 length equals 15 residues. Germline CDR1 reads SGHRS; CDR2 reads YFSETQ. CDR3 region: CASSLASGITDTRYF. The CDR3 nucleotides read TGCGCCAGCAGCTTGGCCTCAGGGATAACAGATACGCGGTATTTT.

V gene TRBV7-3 combines with J gene TRBJ2-7, with 9 bases aligning to TRBD2. This CDR3 contains 17 residues. From germline, CDR1 is SGHTA and CDR2 FQGTGA. Trimming cost V 5 bases and J 7 bases; bases outside gene matches: 18. In nucleotides, the CDR3 is TGTGCCAGCAGCCCCAATTCGGCGGGGGGGAACTACAATGAGCAGTACTTC. This translates into CASSPNSAGGNYNEQYF.